The 18 T cell receptor beta chains below all came from one sample that was sequenced in a study of blood T cell repertoires in COVID-19. Profiling relied on immunoSEQ multiplex PCR, and the TCRdb table lists in-frame clones only, not all of them. Altogether 90,000 to 110,000 clones are present, roughly 80% being singletons, with the ten largest covering 15% to 19%. The sample was peripheral blood. These receptors were collected from an elderly woman with acute or convalescent COVID-19.

The chain is built from TRBV24-1 and TRBJ2-3; 13 nucleotides agree with TRBD2. CDR3 length: 17 amino acids. V was pared by 4 bases and J by 2 bases, with 5 bases of the junction left unmatched. The germline V gene encodes CDR1 KGHDR and CDR2 SFDVKD. The CDR3 protein is CATSDPGLAGATDTQYF. For the CDR3, the DNA is TGTGCCACCAGTGACCCCGGACTAGCGGGAGCCACAGATACGCAGTATTTT.

The genes are TRBV11-2 and TRBJ2-7, with TRBD1 matching over 7 bases. This CDR3 comprises 12 residues. The V segment lost 6 bases and the J segment 3 bases; nucleotides outside the gene matches: 2. CDR1 SGHAT and CDR2 FQNNGV come from the germline V gene. This chain's CDR3 is CASRSGGYEQYV. CDR3 bases: TGTGCCAGCAGGTCAGGGGGCTACGAGCAGTACGTC.

This rearrangement joins TRBV19 to TRBJ1-2; D ambiguous. The CDR3 is 13 amino acids. CDR1 is LNHDA and CDR2 is SQIVND in the germline V gene (reference sequence). Trimming shortened V by 3 bases and J by 5 bases, and 10 bases separated the two germline ends. The CDR3 loop is CASSMGRWYGYTF. The CDR3 bases are TGTGCCAGTAGTATGGGCAGGTGGTATGGCTACACCTTC.

The chain recombines TRBV10-3 with TRBJ1-3; D might be TRBD1 (5 bases). V was shortened by 0 bases and J by 4 bases, with 10 bases between the two germline ends. The CDR3 has 15 residues. The germline CDR1 and CDR2 sequences are ENHRY and SYGVKD. CDR3 DNA: TGTGCCATCAGTGAGTCTGGAGGGGCCGGAAACACCATATATTTT. Translation gives CAISESGGAGNTIYF.

This clone has a handful of counts. V and J are TRBV27 and TRBJ2-7, with D possibly matching TRBD2 (6 bases). CDR1 and CDR2 (germline): MNHEY, SMNVEV (reference sequence). This CDR3 has 15 amino acids. Trimming took 0 bases from V and 4 from J, leaving 13 bases between them. In DNA form, the CDR3 reads TGTGCCAGCAGTTTATCGGGGGACTTTTTGTACGAGCAGTACTTC. Amino acid sequence: CASSLSGDFLYEQYF.

This chain links TRBV2 with TRBJ2-3; 7 bases match TRBD2. V dropped 1 base and J dropped 11; count of bases not matched to a gene: 12. The CDR3 is made up of 15 amino acids. CDR1 is SNHLY and CDR2 is FYNNEI in the germline V gene. CDR3 in DNA: TGTGCCAGCAGTGAAGAGGGGCTAGCGGCCATGGAGCAGTATTTT. It codes for CASSEEGLAAMEQYF.

The chain employs TRBV27 and TRBJ2-6; 10 bases line up with TRBD1. This CDR3 has 18 amino acids. V shed 5 bases, J shed 2 bases, and the junction held 9 bases outside the gene matches. Germline CDR1 and CDR2: MNHEY and SMNVEV (reference sequence). CDR3 sequence reads: CASSKRDRGSTGANVLTF. The CDR3, as DNA: TGTGCCAGCAGTAAACGGGACAGGGGCTCCACTGGGGCCAACGTCCTGACTTTC.

The chain is built from TRBV5-6 and TRBJ1-3, with D hard to call. Trimming pared 2 bases from V and 0 bases from J, leaving 12 bases between. CDR1 SGHDT and CDR2 YYEEEE come from the germline V gene. The CDR3 loop spans 16 amino acids. The CDR3 bases are TGTGCCAGCAGCTTACGCGGGCGCATCTCTGGAAACACCATATATTTT. Translation gives CASSLRGRISGNTIYF.

The chain recombines TRBV27 with TRBJ1-6, with 7 bases identical to TRBD1. This CDR3 is 16 amino acids long. Germline V CDR1 and CDR2: MNHEY, SMNVEV (reference sequence). Trimming cost V 5 bases and J 3 bases; bases outside gene matches: 7. CDR3 protein: CASSRVRGDYNSPLHF. As DNA, the CDR3 is TGTGCCAGCAGTCGGGTCAGGGGGGACTATAATTCACCCCTCCACTTT.

The chain couples TRBV11-1 to TRBJ2-7, with 7 nucleotides matching TRBD1. This CDR3 is built from 14 residues. Per the germline V gene, CDR1 is SGHAT and CDR2 is FQDESV (reference sequence). V was pared by 4 bases and J by 2 bases, with 5 bases of the junction left unmatched. The CDR3 is CASSSFGQAYEQYF. The CDR3 DNA sequence: TGTGCCAGCAGCTCGTTCGGACAGGCCTACGAGCAGTACTTC. Together with reference TRBV11-1 and TRBJ2-7, the CDR3 gives the full variable domain: EAEVAQSPRYKITEKSQAVAFWCDPISGHATLYWYRQILGQGPELLVQFQDESVVDDSQLPKDRFSAERLKGVDSTLKIQPAELGDSAMYLCASSSFGQAYEQYFGPGTRLTVT.

The chain has TRBV28 and TRBJ2-4; tentatively, D is TRBD1 (6 bases). The CDR3 extends over 13 amino acids. Deletions cut 2 bases from V and 9 bases from J, with 11 bases between. Germline V gives CDR1 MDHEN, CDR2 SYDVKM. The CDR3 loop reads CASSLGQGSIQYF. CDR3 nucleotides: TGTGCCAGCAGTTTAGGGCAGGGGAGCATTCAGTACTTC.

V gene TRBV3-1 (or the pseudogene TRBV3-2) combines with J gene TRBJ2-2; the D is unclear. Trimming shortened V by 6 bases and J by 5 bases, and 7 bases separated the two germline ends. The CDR3 is made up of 12 amino acids. CDR1 and CDR2 from the germline V gene are LGHDT and YNNKEL (reference sequence). The DNA of the CDR3 is TGTGCCAGCAGTCCAGGTACCGGGGAGCTGTTTTTT. Amino acid sequence: CASSPGTGELFF.

This clone has just one count. The chain joins TRBV11-3 to TRBJ1-2; 8 positions match TRBD1. The CDR3 sequence is 13 residues long. V lost 4 bases to trimming and J lost 6 bases; unmatched junction nucleotides: 4. In germline, CDR1 is SGHNT, CDR2 YENEEA. The CDR3 coding sequence is TGTGCCAGCAGCTCTGGACAGGGTAATGGCTACACCTTC. It yields the protein CASSSGQGNGYTF.

The genes are TRBV5-8 and TRBJ2-2; D is perhaps TRBD1 (6 bases). The germline gives CDR1 SGHTS, CDR2 YDEGEE. There are 14 residues in the CDR3. The V end was cut by 2 bases, the J end by 5 bases, with 10 bases between. CDR3 DNA: TGTGCCAGCAGCTTACAGGGACAAACCGGGGAGCTGTTTTTT. This encodes CASSLQGQTGELFF.

The chain couples TRBV5-8 to TRBJ2-1; 10 bases align to TRBD1. The CDR3 consists of 15 residues. V was clipped by 0 bases and J by 3 bases; unmatched bases: 0. Germline CDR1 and CDR2: SGHTS and YDEGEE. As DNA, the CDR3 is TGTGCCAGCAGCTTGGGGACAGGGGGCTACAATGAGCAGTTCTTC. It is translated as CASSLGTGGYNEQFF.

This chain links TRBV5-1 with TRBJ2-6, with TRBD1 identical over 7 bases. The CDR3 sequence is 19 residues long. Germline CDR1 reads SGHRS; CDR2 reads YFSETQ. V was clipped by 3 bases and J by 2 bases; unmatched bases: 14. The CDR3 here is CASSYFRQGLIPGANVLTF. The CDR3 DNA follows: TGCGCCAGCAGCTACTTTAGACAGGGCCTGATCCCTGGGGCCAACGTCCTGACTTTC. The variable domain in full, completed from reference TRBV5-1 and TRBJ2-6, reads KAGVTQTPRYLIKTRGQQVTLSCSPISGHRSVSWYQQTPGQGLQFLFEYFSETQRNKGNFPGRFSGRQFSNSRSEMNVSTLELGDSALYLCASSYFRQGLIPGANVLTFGAGSRLTVL.

Relative to its sample, this clone is medium-sized (0.01 to 0.1%). The genes are TRBV27 and TRBJ2-7; 8 bases agree with TRBD1. V gave up 6 bases and J gave up 0 bases; unmatched junction bases: 7. Germline CDR1 MNHEY, CDR2 SMNVEV (reference sequence). The CDR3 loop spans 15 amino acids. CDR3 residues: CASSLMTGDSYEQYF. The CDR3 nucleotides are TGTGCCAGCAGCCTCATGACAGGGGACTCCTACGAGCAGTACTTC.

The chain uses TRBV6-5 and TRBJ2-7; 7 nucleotides agree with TRBD2. Trimming cost V 5 bases and J 3 bases; bases outside gene matches: 1. Looked up from germline, CDR1 is MNHEY and CDR2 is SVGAGI. CDR3 length: 12 residues. The CDR3 sequence is CASSRGVYEQYF. The DNA of the CDR3 is TGTGCCAGCAGTCGGGGGGTCTACGAGCAGTACTTC.